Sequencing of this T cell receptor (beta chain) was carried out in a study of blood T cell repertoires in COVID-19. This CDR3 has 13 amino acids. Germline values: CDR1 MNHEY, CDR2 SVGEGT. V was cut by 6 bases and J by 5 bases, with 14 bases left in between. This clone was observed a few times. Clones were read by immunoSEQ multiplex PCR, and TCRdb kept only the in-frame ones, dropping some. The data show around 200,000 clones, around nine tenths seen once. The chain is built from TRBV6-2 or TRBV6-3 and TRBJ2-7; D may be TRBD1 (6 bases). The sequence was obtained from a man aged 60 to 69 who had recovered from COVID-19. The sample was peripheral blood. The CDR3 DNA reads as TGTGCCAGCAGCCGACAGGAGAACCACGAGCAGTACTTC. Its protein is CASSRQENHEQYF.